One and the same sample provided the 13 T cell receptor beta chains below, sequenced in a study of blood T cell repertoires in COVID-19 (dated by TCRdb to the early 2020s). The library was obtained by the immunoSEQ multiplex PCR assay. TCRdb obtained this table from immuneACCESS and retained in-frame rearrangements with V and J assigned. These tables miss some clones; where compared with another copy, unresolved V genes account for less than half of the shortfall, and the remainder is unexplained. Here the sample has about 200,000 clones; roughly 80% occur a single time. Approximately 13% of the sample is in the top ten clones. Material: peripheral blood. The receptors were gathered from a man aged 50-60 years who had recovered from COVID-19.

This chain links TRBV7-2 with TRBJ1-2; 7 bases match TRBD1. This CDR3 region has 17 residues. Germline V lookup: CDR1 SGHTA, CDR2 FQGNSA. V was clipped by 1 base and J by 7 bases; unmatched bases: 15. CDR3 amino acids: CASSLGAGQGVISGYTF. The CDR3 bases are TGTGCCAGCAGCTTAGGTGCCGGCCAGGGGGTCATCTCTGGCTACACCTTC.

This clone was detected a few times. CDR3 nucleotides: TGTGCCAGCAGCTTAAGGGCGGGAGAGGGAGCAGATACGCAGTATTTT. Translated: CASSLRAGEGADTQYF. This chain uses TRBV7-3 with TRBJ2-3; 7 bases are shared with TRBD2. Germline CDR1 SGHTA, CDR2 FQGTGA. Unmatched junction bases numbered 8, after V lost 1 base and J lost 4 bases. The CDR3 totals 16 residues. Using reference TRBV7-3 and TRBJ2-3 for the parts outside the CDR3, the full variable domain is GAGVSQTPSNKVTEKGKYVELRCDPISGHTALYWYRQSLGQGPEFLIYFQGTGAADDSGLPNDRFFAVRPEGSVSTLKIQRTERGDSAVYLCASSLRAGEGADTQYFGPGTRLTVL.

This clone was seen a few times. Other DNA sequences within the sample encode an identical CDR3. The rearrangement uses TRBV28 and TRBJ1-1; perhaps TRBD1 as D (5 bases). Germline V gives CDR1 MDHEN, CDR2 SYDVKM. The V end was cut by 7 bases, the J end by 5 bases, with 17 bases between. The CDR3 covers 14 residues. CDR3 amino acids: CASTLWGVGTEAFF. DNA for the CDR3: TGTGCCAGCACCCTTTGGGGGGTAGGTACTGAAGCTTTCTTT.

The chain uses TRBV7-3 and TRBJ2-3; 7 nucleotides line up with TRBD2. The V gene end was trimmed by 2 bases and the J gene end by 2 bases; junction bases not matched to a gene: 7. Germline V CDR1 and CDR2: SGHTA, FQGTGA. The CDR3 is 16 amino acids. The CDR3 here is CASSLWAGATTDTQYF. CDR3 nucleotide sequence: TGTGCCAGCAGCTTATGGGCGGGAGCAACCACAGATACGCAGTATTTT.

The chain has TRBV20-1 and TRBJ2-7; 8 nucleotides line up with TRBD2. This CDR3 region has 13 residues. From germline, CDR1 is DFQATT and CDR2 SNEGSKA (reference sequence). Losses at the gene ends were 3 bases for V and 7 bases for J; bases not matched to a gene: 8. The CDR3 region is CSASSGRADEQYF. The CDR3 region has the DNA TGCAGTGCTAGTTCCGGGAGGGCCGATGAGCAGTACTTC.

The rearrangement uses TRBV19 and TRBJ2-7, with 11 positions matching TRBD2. The germline V gene encodes CDR1 LNHDA and CDR2 SQIVND (reference sequence). CDR3 length equals 16 residues. J gave up 0 bases and V 4 bases, and 5 bases lay outside the gene matches. The CDR3 spells CASSTRTSGYSYEQYF. The CDR3, as DNA: TGTGCCAGTAGTACACGGACTAGCGGGTACTCCTACGAGCAGTACTTC.

The chain has TRBV4-2 and TRBJ1-6; no definite D call. The V and J ends lost 5 bases and 2 bases respectively, with 7 bases between them. The CDR3 is made up of 14 amino acids. CDR1 is LGHNA, CDR2 YNFKEQ, per germline. For the CDR3, the DNA is TGTGCCAGCAGCTCCGGGACCTATAATTCACCCCTCCACTTT. Protein: CASSSGTYNSPLHF.

The genes are TRBV7-9 and TRBJ2-1; 13 bases are a match to TRBD2. The germline gives CDR1 SEHNR, CDR2 FQNEAQ (reference sequence). This CDR3 has 18 amino acids. Losses at the gene ends were 1 base for V and 0 bases for J; bases not matched to a gene: 3. CDR3 sequence: CASSLGTSGSSSYNEQFF. In DNA, the CDR3 is TGTGCCAGCAGCTTAGGGACTAGCGGGAGTAGCTCCTACAATGAGCAGTTCTTC. The full variable domain, rest sourced from reference TRBV7-9 and TRBJ2-1, is DTGVSQNPRHKITKRGQNVTFRCDPISEHNRLYWYRQTLGQGPEFLTYFQNEAQLEKSRLLSDRFSAERPKGSFSTLEIQRTEQGDSAMYLCASSLGTSGSSSYNEQFFGPGTRLTVL.

The J gene is TRBJ1-2, the V gene TRBV13; D is unresolved. Per the germline V gene, CDR1 is PRHDT and CDR2 is FYEKMQ (reference sequence). This CDR3 region has 16 residues. The V end was cut by 0 bases, the J end by 7 bases, with 18 bases between. CDR3 residues: CASSLGLAQFSGGYTF. The CDR3 bases are TGTGCCAGCAGCTTAGGCCTAGCACAGTTCTCGGGTGGCTACACCTTC.

The rearrangement links TRBV3-1 (or the pseudogene TRBV3-2) to TRBJ1-1; 12 bases align to TRBD1. Trimming took 6 bases from V and 5 from J; bases not matched to a gene: 4. Per germline, CDR1 LGHDT and CDR2 YNNKEL (reference sequence). The CDR3 has 14 amino acids. The DNA of the CDR3 is TGTGCCAGCAGTGGGACAGGGGGCGAAACTGAAGCTTTCTTT. It codes for CASSGTGGETEAFF.

This chain joins TRBV19 and TRBJ2-3, with TRBD2 matching over 11 bases. The CDR3 totals 15 residues. Per germline, CDR1 LNHDA and CDR2 SQIVND (reference sequence). Trimming took 6 bases from V and 2 from J; bases not matched to a gene: 4. CDR3 nucleotide sequence: TGTGCCAGTAGCGATAGCGGGAGGGTCACAGATACGCAGTATTTT. This encodes CASSDSGRVTDTQYF. The whole variable domain, remainder taken from reference TRBV19 and TRBJ2-3, is DGGITQSPKYLFRKEGQNVTLSCEQNLNHDAMYWYRQDPGQGLRLIYYSQIVNDFQKGDIAEGYSVSREKKESFPLTVTSAQKNPTAFYLCASSDSGRVTDTQYFGPGTRLTVL.

A few counts support this clone. The chain links TRBV9 to TRBJ1-6; possible D gene TRBD1, 5 bases. CDR3 length equals 15 residues. Trimming took off 0 bases at V and 7 bases at J, with 11 bases between the two ends. Germline V CDR1 and CDR2: SGDLS, YYNGEE. CDR3 sequence reads: CASSVEAGLNSPLHF. CDR3 bases: TGTGCCAGCAGCGTAGAGGCAGGGTTAAATTCACCCCTCCACTTT.

The chain is built from TRBV9 and TRBJ2-1, with a weak D call TRBD1 (5 bases). Trimming stripped 0 bases from V and 2 bases from J, with 9 bases between. This CDR3 contains 15 residues. Germline V gives CDR1 SGDLS, CDR2 YYNGEE. The CDR3, as DNA: TGTGCCAGCAGCGTAGGGGGCGGACCCTACAATGAGCAGTTCTTC. Encoded protein: CASSVGGGPYNEQFF.